The next 19 T cell receptor beta chains were all read from a single sample in a study of T cell repertoires in cytomegalovirus infection. The antigens of these receptors remain unknown. TCRdb used MiXCR to reprocess the reads, holding one entry per CDR3 protein. This sample has some 940,000 distinct CDR3 sequences; around 30% occur once, and the top ten carry about an eighth. The material was cultured CD8+ T cells from PBMCs, obtained from culture after CMV antigen stimulation. All receptors come from a human donor in good health (CMV status not recorded). Some clones in this sample may be carry-over from other donors' samples.

On this clonotype: A much larger clonotype is one base distant, so this may be a read error. For the CDR3, the DNA is TGTGCCAGCAGCTTAAACGGGTCCTTCTCCTACAATGAGCAGTTCTTC. It yields the protein CASSLNGSFSYNEQFF. The chain employs TRBV11-3 and TRBJ2-1; the D is unclear. Between the trimmed V and J ends, which lost 2 bases and 0 bases, there was a span of 11 bases. CDR3 length: 16 amino acids. From germline, CDR1 is SGHNT and CDR2 YENEEA. Filled out from reference TRBV11-3 and TRBJ2-1, the complete variable domain reads EAGVVQSPRYKIIEKKQPVAFWCNPISGHNTLYWYLQNLGQGPELLIRYENEEAVDDSQLPKDRFSAERLKGVDSTLKIQPAELGDSAVYLCASSLNGSFSYNEQFFGPGTRLTVL.

The chain is built from TRBV6-6 and TRBJ2-3, with D possibly TRBD2 on 6 matching bases. V lost 6 bases and J lost 9, with 25 bases in between. The CDR3 totals 16 residues. Germline lookup yields CDR1 MNHNY and CDR2 SVGAGI (reference sequence). The CDR3 nucleotides read TGTGCCAGCAGGTCCAAACGCGGGGCCGTTTGGTCGACGCAGTATTTT. Translating it yields CASRSKRGAVWSTQYF.

The CDR3 here is CASSRGTSGPESNTGELFF. The CDR3 DNA is TGCGCCAGCAGCCGCGGGACTAGCGGGCCCGAATCGAACACCGGGGAGCTGTTTTTT. The chain recombines TRBV4-1 with TRBJ2-2; 12 bases map to TRBD2. The CDR3 extends over 19 amino acids. After removal of 4 bases from V and 0 bases from J, the junction contained 9 bases not matched to a gene. CDR1 is MGHRA, CDR2 YSYEKL, per germline.

The J gene is TRBJ2-4, the V gene TRBV6-1, with TRBD1 as a possible D gene (6 bases). V lost 2 bases to trimming and J lost 8 bases, with 16 bases between them. Germline CDR1 MNHNS, CDR2 SASEGT. The CDR3 spans 15 residues. CDR3 nucleotide sequence: TGTGCCAGCAGTGAACTTCAGGGGACGAGAGACATTCAGTACTTC. This gives the protein CASSELQGTRDIQYF.

The chain couples TRBV7-6 to TRBJ2-6, with 8 bases identical to TRBD1. The germline CDR1 and CDR2 sequences are SGHVS and FNYEAQ. V dropped 4 bases and J dropped 1; count of bases not matched to a gene: 9. The CDR3 is made up of 18 amino acids. The CDR3, as DNA: TGTGCCAGCAGCTACCGGGACAGGTTAAAATCTGGGGCCAACGTCCTGACTTTC. Protein product: CASSYRDRLKSGANVLTF.

In its sample, this clonotype was seen a few times. The rearrangement links TRBV19 to TRBJ2-6; D may be TRBD2 (7 bases). Germline V gene lookup returns CDR1 LNHDA and CDR2 SQIVND (reference sequence). The CDR3 loop spans 19 amino acids. V was cut by 5 bases and J by 3 bases, with 23 bases left in between. CDR3 region: CASSSLGGAYLDGANVLTF. In nucleotides, the CDR3 is TGTGCCAGTAGTTCCCTGGGGGGGGCCTATCTGGATGGGGCCAACGTCCTGACTTTC.

This clonotype was observed at least ten times. The CDR3 DNA sequence: TGTGCCAGCAGCTTAGCAGGCGGGGGGCATGAGCAGTTCTTC. This gives the protein CASSLAGGGHEQFF. This sequence joins TRBV7-6 and TRBJ2-1; the match to TRBD2 covers 8 bases. The CDR3 consists of 14 residues. The V gene end was trimmed by 0 bases and the J gene end by 8 bases; junction bases not matched to a gene: 3. Germline V CDR1 and CDR2: SGHVS, FNYEAQ.

V and J are TRBV6-1 and TRBJ1-1; 9 nucleotides agree with TRBD1. The V segment lost 7 bases and the J segment 5 bases; nucleotides outside the gene matches: 8. Germline assignment: CDR1 MNHNS and CDR2 SASEGT. This CDR3 contains 14 residues. The CDR3 loop is CASTYRGLRTEAFF. CDR3 nucleotides: TGTGCCAGCACCTACAGGGGGCTGAGGACTGAAGCTTTCTTT.

This clonotype has ten or more counts. The chain joins TRBV5-1 to TRBJ2-1; 8 bases align to TRBD2. The CDR3 spans 18 residues. Losses at the gene ends were 4 bases for V and 7 bases for J; bases not matched to a gene: 19. Germline V CDR1 and CDR2: SGHRS, YFSETQ. The CDR3 coding sequence is TGCGCCAGCAGCCCCCAAGATTATACGGGGGGGCGAGGTAATGAGCAGTTCTTC. Protein product: CASSPQDYTGGRGNEQFF.

This clonotype was seen a single time. This chain links TRBV5-1 with TRBJ1-1; D uncertain. This CDR3 has 15 amino acids. Germline assignment: CDR1 SGHRS and CDR2 YFSETQ. Trimming removed 0 bases from V and 4 bases from J, with 13 bases in between. For the CDR3, the DNA is TGCGCCAGCAGCTTGGACGCATACGGCGGCACTGAAGCTTTCTTT. Translated, it gives CASSLDAYGGTEAFF.

The V call is TRBV2, the J call TRBJ1-6; D gene unclear. This CDR3 has 16 amino acids. CDR1 is SNHLY and CDR2 is FYNNEI in the germline V gene. Trimming left V 2 bases short and J 0 bases short, with 8 bases between. For the CDR3, the DNA is TGTGCCAGCAGTGAAAGGGAGGGCTCCTATAATTCACCCCTCCACTTT. It yields the protein CASSEREGSYNSPLHF.

The V and J genes are TRBV11-2 and TRBJ2-7; D ambiguous. V lost 0 bases to trimming and J lost 0 bases, with 6 bases between them. The CDR3 loop spans 14 amino acids. Germline-derived CDR1 and CDR2 are SGHAT and FQNNGV. The CDR3 region has the DNA TGTGCCAGCAGCTTAGAGGCTTACTCCTACGAGCAGTACGTC. Amino acid sequence: CASSLEAYSYEQYV.

This chain joins TRBV25-1 and TRBJ2-1; 8 bases line up with TRBD2. Per the germline V gene, CDR1 is MGHDK and CDR2 is SYGVNS. This CDR3 has 18 amino acids. V lost 0 bases, J lost 6 bases, and 13 bases stayed unmatched. The CDR3: CASSEYGAGAGRGNEQFF. In nucleotides, the CDR3 is TGTGCCAGCAGTGAATATGGAGCGGGGGCCGGTCGAGGCAATGAGCAGTTCTTC.

This clonotype was observed a few times. The chain couples TRBV11-2 to TRBJ1-1; D is perhaps TRBD1 (6 bases). Germline loops: CDR1 SGHAT, CDR2 FQNNGV. V was shortened by 1 base and J by 5 bases, with 17 bases between the two germline ends. This CDR3 comprises 16 residues. The CDR3 DNA is TGTGCCAGCAGCTTAGCAGGGGTGGATGCGGGGACTGAAGCTTTCTTT. Amino acids: CASSLAGVDAGTEAFF. The entire variable domain, with the rest obtained from reference TRBV11-2 and TRBJ1-1, is as follows: EAGVAQSPRYKIIEKRQSVAFWCNPISGHATLYWYQQILGQGPKLLIQFQNNGVVDDSQLPKDRFSAERLKGVDSTLKIQPAKLEDSAVYLCASSLAGVDAGTEAFFGQGTRLTVV.

The chain carries TRBV7-9 and TRBJ2-3; the D gene is possibly TRBD2 (5 bases). V was shortened by 5 bases and J by 6 bases, with 15 bases between the two germline ends. This CDR3 has 14 amino acids. Germline V CDR1 and CDR2: SEHNR, FQNEAQ (reference sequence). As DNA, the CDR3 is TGTGCCAGCAGCGCCGGCGGCGGGCGGGATACGCAGTATTTT. The encoded protein is CASSAGGGRDTQYF.

In its sample, this clonotype was seen a few times. V is TRBV5-6 and J is TRBJ2-7; D gene uncertain. Per the germline V gene, CDR1 is SGHDT and CDR2 is YYEEEE. V was pared by 1 base and J by 6 bases, with 11 bases between. There are 13 residues in the CDR3. The DNA for the CDR3 is TGTGCCAGCAGCTTGTGGGGTCTGGGCGAGCAGTACGTC. This gives the protein CASSLWGLGEQYV.

This clonotype was recorded a few times. CDR3 coding DNA: TGTGCCACCCGTATGGCGGGGCTGGAGGCCGGGGAGCTGTTTTTT. Amino acid sequence: CATRMAGLEAGELFF. V usage is TRBV7-9 and J usage is TRBJ2-2; D perhaps matches TRBD2 (6 bases). V dropped 10 bases and J dropped 6 bases, with 21 bases sitting between them. Germline CDR1 reads SEHNR; CDR2 reads FQNEAQ (reference sequence). The CDR3 has 15 residues.

To note about this clonotype: A single base separates this from a much larger clone, so it may be a read error. The chain combines TRBV7-8 with TRBJ2-3; 7 bases line up with TRBD2. The germline CDR1 and CDR2 sequences are SGHVS and FQNEAQ. The CDR3 contains 16 residues. CDR3 DNA: TGTGCCAACAGCCCCATTGTGGGGGGGGAAACAGATACGCAGTATTTT. It yields the protein CANSPIVGGETDTQYF.

The chain carries TRBV24-1 and TRBJ1-5; D perhaps matches TRBD1 (6 bases). The CDR3 is made up of 16 amino acids. Germline-derived CDR1 and CDR2 are KGHDR and SFDVKD. The V and J ends lost 4 bases and 4 bases respectively, with 16 bases between them. The CDR3 bases are TGTGCCACCAGTGACCACCAACAGGGAGGAAATCAGCCCCAGCATTTT. Protein product: CATSDHQQGGNQPQHF.